These T cell receptor beta chains were read from a single sample in a study of monozygotic twins with inflammatory bowel disease. No DNA is given; TCRdb re-called the 5' RACE reads and lists each CDR3 protein once. Its table lists 200,000 to 250,000 distinct CDR3 sequences. The sequencing sample was made of blood. The source of these receptors is a human donor with ulcerative colitis or Crohn's disease, or a healthy co-twin of an affected twin (not recorded which). Each CDR3 is given with its conserved first and last residue.

>TRBV7-2|TRBJ1-2
CASSLVVSGQGNGYTF
>TRBV12-3/TRBV12-4|TRBJ1-4
CASSPGTGGNEKLFF
>TRBV28|TRBJ2-1
CASTQSGRGANEQFF
>TRBV19|TRBJ2-3
CASSIFGQLTDTQYF
>TRBV20-1|TRBJ2-7
CSARKPYEQYF
>TRBV20-1|TRBJ1-2
CSAPAGGKAFNGYTF
>TRBV6-1|TRBJ2-5
CASSPGRGEAQETQYF
>TRBV30|TRBJ1-2
CAWSVQANYGYTF
>TRBV27|TRBJ2-7
CASRQGQSGHEQYF
>TRBV5-1|TRBJ1-3
CASSLGDRSSGNTIYF
>TRBV12-3/TRBV12-4|TRBJ1-1
CASSLSHTEAFF
>TRBV19|TRBJ2-1
CASSQTRQGAAFRNEQFF
>TRBV5-1|TRBJ1-3
CASTLDRADSGNTIYF
>TRBV13|TRBJ1-3
CASSPGTSRGFGNAIYF
>TRBV5-4|TRBJ1-5
CASSFAGGSQPQHF
>TRBV6-8|TRBJ2-4
CASSYSTGNPWNTAKNIQYF
>TRBV4-2|TRBJ2-1
CASSQDGLAGYNEQFF
>TRBV4-3|TRBJ1-4
CASSQGDTDFNEKLFF
>TRBV5-1|TRBJ1-2
CASSLTGGFFGYTF
>TRBV5-1|TRBJ2-3
CASSLGSSFLDTQYF
>TRBV7-6|TRBJ2-1
CASSLLAEGEQFF
>TRBV5-6|TRBJ2-5
CASRKTKQETQYF
>TRBV15|TRBJ2-4
CATSRDRKSGQNIQYF
>TRBV5-1|TRBJ2-1
CASRISSYNEQFF
>TRBV7-6|TRBJ2-1
CASTWGAGSGSEQFF
>TRBV7-8|TRBJ2-1
CASRRTSGRAVDEQFF
>TRBV5-1|TRBJ1-1
CASSPAPSTEAFF
>TRBV5-8|TRBJ2-1
CASSSGPSGTSFDNEQFF
>TRBV7-8|TRBJ1-5
CASSLQNNQPQHF
>TRBV9|TRBJ2-7
CASSVGDRAYEQYF
>TRBV4-1|TRBJ2-7
CASSHSGVAEQYF
>TRBV24-1|TRBJ1-6
CATSDLDTGTGKSPLHF
>TRBV19|TRBJ1-3
CASSIGPSGNTIYF
>TRBV5-6|TRBJ2-7
CASNLQGPPYEQYF
>TRBV18|TRBJ2-5
CASSTGETQYF
>TRBV7-9|TRBJ1-1
CASSLVPGVKITEAFF
>TRBV19|TRBJ2-1
CASSPGTSVREQFF
>TRBV20-1|TRBJ2-3
CSAESGTTRTDTQYF
>TRBV6-2/TRBV6-3|TRBJ2-7
CASTTSPAGTYEQYF
>TRBV20-1|TRBJ2-6
CSARDSHSGGKTSGANVLTF
>TRBV7-9|TRBJ2-1
CASSGGGREQFF
>TRBV5-5|TRBJ2-2
CASSPVAAPSGELFF
>TRBV28|TRBJ1-1
CASSWTGPRASF
>TRBV20-1|TRBJ2-1
CSAPTTGGQSYNEQFF
>TRBV7-2|TRBJ2-2
CASTPVSNTGELFF
>TRBV7-2|TRBJ1-6
CASSLGQGSSPLHF
>TRBV29-1|TRBJ2-7
CSVDGDGAYEQYF
>TRBV5-1|TRBJ1-1
CASSPTANTEAFF
>TRBV7-9|TRBJ2-1
CATRGARFEQFF
>TRBV4-3|TRBJ2-5
CASSQDRSGRSSGRETQYF
>TRBV19|TRBJ1-2
CATVGRYYGYTF
>TRBV5-6|TRBJ2-1
CASSLGREGNEQFF
>TRBV7-6|TRBJ2-5
CASSLGEKTQYF
>TRBV6-1|TRBJ2-2
CATLGLAGAGELFF
>TRBV9|TRBJ2-7
CASSAWTGGEQYF
>TRBV19|TRBJ2-4
CASSIRGQGEGGKNIQYF
>TRBV12-3/TRBV12-4|TRBJ1-1
CASSASWTEAFF
>TRBV7-9|TRBJ2-1
CASSLGDDNEQFF
>TRBV7-3|TRBJ2-3
CASSPAGSTDTQYF